The rows below give T cell receptor beta chains drawn from one sample of a study of T cell responses to AZD1222 COVID-19 vaccine. Here immunoSEQ multiplex PCR was the method, and the copy in TCRdb shows in-frame clones only, minus some. The sample contains fewer than 120,000 clones, less than 95% of which appear only once. Sequenced material: peripheral blood, taken on day 0 of AZD1222 vaccination. The receptors were sampled from an adult in good health. CDR3s include the opening cysteine and the closing phenylalanine or tryptophan. Each record gives: J gene, clone size, D gene, V gene, CDR3 DNA, CDR3 protein. A D gene is named only where the DNA matches it firmly. A clone size is listed for some rows: how often the clone was seen (once, few, many), or a class if it is expanded.

>TRBJ1-1|once|TRBD1|TRBV6-5
TGTGCCAGCAGCGCTGGGACAGGGATTACCCCTGAAGCTTTCTTT
CASSAGTGITPEAFF
>TRBJ2-4|NA|NA|TRBV3-1/TRBV3-2
TGTGCCAGCAGCCAAGCGGGCGCAGCCAAAAACATTCAGTACTTC
CASSQAGAAKNIQYF
>TRBJ1-1|NA|NA|TRBV9
TGTGCCAGCAGCTTCATGGAGACACCTACTCGGACTGAAGCTTTCTTT
CASSFMETPTRTEAFF
>TRBJ2-7|NA|NA|TRBV4-1
TGCGCCAGCAGCCAAGATGAGTGGGGGTTGGACGAGCAGTACTTC
CASSQDEWGLDEQYF
>TRBJ1-6|NA|NA|TRBV18
TGTGCCAGCTCACCAAAGGTATCACCTTCACCCCTCCACTTT
CASSPKVSPSPLHF
>TRBJ1-2|NA|NA|TRBV29-1
TGCAGCGTTGAAGATTGGGGGATACACTATGGCTACACCTTC
CSVEDWGIHYGYTF
>TRBJ2-2|NA|NA|TRBV9
TGTGCCAGCAGCGCTGGGGGTTACACCGGGGAGCTGTTTTTT
CASSAGGYTGELFF
>TRBJ1-5|NA|NA|TRBV2
TGTGCCAGCAGTGACAGGGGTAGGAATCAGCCCCAGCATTTT
CASSDRGRNQPQHF
>TRBJ1-1|NA|NA|TRBV10-3
TGTGCCATCAATGGACAGAACACTGAAGCTTTCTTT
CAINGQNTEAFF
>TRBJ1-4|NA|NA|TRBV5-1
TGCGCCAGCAGTTATACAGGAGGGGGACAAGAAAAACTGTTTTTT
CASSYTGGGQEKLFF
>TRBJ2-7|NA|NA|TRBV3-1/TRBV3-2
TGTGCCAGCAGCCGGGACCGGCTGAGGACGGGTGAGCAGTACTTC
CASSRDRLRTGEQYF
>TRBJ2-7|NA|NA|TRBV2
TGTGCCAGCAGTGTGGGACTCGACGCGTCCTACGAGCAGTACTTC
CASSVGLDASYEQYF
>TRBJ2-1|NA|NA|TRBV27
TGTGCCAGCATCAGCCTGGGGGGCCACCGAAGACAAACCTACAATGAGCAGTTCTTC
CASISLGGHRRQTYNEQFF
>TRBJ1-4|NA|NA|TRBV28
TGTGCCAGCAGTTTATCAGGAACTGCAACTAATGAAAAACTGTTTTTT
CASSLSGTATNEKLFF
>TRBJ2-3|NA|TRBD2|TRBV18
TGTGCCAGCTCACCCCCGGGACTAGCGGGGGGGCCGGATACGCAGTATTTT
CASSPPGLAGGPDTQYF
>TRBJ2-5|NA|TRBD2|TRBV28
TGTGCCAGCAGTTTATCTCGGGGAGGGCAAGAGACCCAGTACTTC
CASSLSRGGQETQYF
>TRBJ1-6|few|TRBD1|TRBV4-1
TGCGCCAGCAGCCAAGATCCACAGGGGGCGGGTTCACCCCTCCACTTT
CASSQDPQGAGSPLHF
>TRBJ2-7|NA|NA|TRBV9
TGTGCCAGCAGCGTGGGAAGCAGCTCCTACGAGCAGTACTTC
CASSVGSSSYEQYF
>TRBJ1-1|NA|NA|TRBV18
TGTGCCAGCTCACCCATGCCGGGGAACACTGAAGCTTTCTTT
CASSPMPGNTEAFF
>TRBJ2-5|NA|NA|TRBV19
TGTGCCAGCGAAAACGGTGAGACCCAGTACTTC
CASENGETQYF
>TRBJ1-1|NA|NA|TRBV12-3/TRBV12-4
TGTGCCAGCAGTCTAATGACAGGAACTGAAGCTTTCTTT
CASSLMTGTEAFF
>TRBJ1-4|NA|NA|TRBV6-5
TGTGCCAGCAAGGCCTGGGGTGAAAAACTGTTTTTT
CASKAWGEKLFF
>TRBJ1-2|NA|NA|TRBV24-1
TGTGCCACCAGTGATCCCGTCGGGGAAAATAGCTACACCTTC
CATSDPVGENSYTF
>TRBJ2-3|NA|TRBD2|TRBV6-5
TGTGCCAGCAGTTCGACTAGCGGGGGGGTAGATACGCAGTATTTT
CASSSTSGGVDTQYF
>TRBJ1-1|NA|TRBD1|TRBV5-1
TGCGCCAGCAGCGAATACAGGGGACTTAAGACTGAAGCTTTCTTT
CASSEYRGLKTEAFF
>TRBJ2-3|NA|NA|TRBV2
TGTGCCAGCAGCTTAAACTCCGCGGATACGCAGTATTTT
CASSLNSADTQYF
>TRBJ2-7|few|NA|TRBV5-1
TGCGCCAGCAGAGCCCAGGGGAACGACGAGCAGTACTTC
CASRAQGNDEQYF
>TRBJ1-5|NA|TRBD1|TRBV28
TGTGCCAGCACTTTAGGGGGCCTCAATCAGCCCCAGCATTTT
CASTLGGLNQPQHF
>TRBJ1-2|NA|NA|TRBV5-8
TGTGCCAGCAGCTTGAGATTTGGCTACACCTTC
CASSLRFGYTF
>TRBJ1-5|few|TRBD1|TRBV2
TGTGCCAGCAGCCTCCTCCAGGGACAGGGGATAAGACAGCCCCAGCATTTT
CASSLLQGQGIRQPQHF
>TRBJ2-7|NA|NA|TRBV5-5
TGTGCCAGCAGCTTGGCAGCCTTTTGGGGGACGTGGGACGAGCAGTACTTC
CASSLAAFWGTWDEQYF
>TRBJ1-1|NA|NA|TRBV7-3
TGTGCCAGCAGCTTAGCCGGGATCGGTGAAGCTTTCTTT
CASSLAGIGEAFF
>TRBJ1-2|NA|NA|TRBV19
TGTGCCAGTAACGGGGGGCTCGCCCCTTCTAACTATGGCTACACCTTC
CASNGGLAPSNYGYTF